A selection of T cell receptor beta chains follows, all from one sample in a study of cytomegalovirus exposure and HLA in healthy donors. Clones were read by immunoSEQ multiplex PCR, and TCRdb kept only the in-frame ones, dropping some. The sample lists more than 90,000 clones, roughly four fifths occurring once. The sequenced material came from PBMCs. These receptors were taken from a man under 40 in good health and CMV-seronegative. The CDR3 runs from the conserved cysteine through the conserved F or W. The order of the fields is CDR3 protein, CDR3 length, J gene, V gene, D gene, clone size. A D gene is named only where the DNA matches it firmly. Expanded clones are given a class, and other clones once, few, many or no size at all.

cdr3_aa: CASSLGREQYF
cdr3_length: 11
j_call: TRBJ2-7
v_call: TRBV5-5
d_call: -
clone_size: -

cdr3_aa: CASSPSPGGSRQYF
cdr3_length: 14
j_call: TRBJ2-5
v_call: TRBV4-1
d_call: TRBD2
clone_size: few

cdr3_aa: CASSVGTSGGANEQYF
cdr3_length: 16
j_call: -
v_call: TRBV5-4
d_call: TRBD2
clone_size: -

cdr3_aa: CASSSGLSNDNEQFF
cdr3_length: 15
j_call: TRBJ2-1
v_call: TRBV5-1
d_call: -
clone_size: few

cdr3_aa: CASSDGQRNTEAFF
cdr3_length: 14
j_call: TRBJ1-1
v_call: TRBV10-1
d_call: -
clone_size: -

cdr3_aa: CASSFGGSNGELFF
cdr3_length: 14
j_call: TRBJ2-2
v_call: TRBV7-6
d_call: TRBD2
clone_size: -

cdr3_aa: CASSQGSGGFTDTQYF
cdr3_length: 16
j_call: TRBJ2-3
v_call: TRBV4-1
d_call: TRBD2
clone_size: once

cdr3_aa: CASSLQDWTANTEAFF
cdr3_length: 16
j_call: TRBJ1-1
v_call: TRBV5-6
d_call: -
clone_size: -

cdr3_aa: CASSEVPTSGGAREQFF
cdr3_length: 17
j_call: TRBJ2-1
v_call: TRBV6-1
d_call: TRBD2
clone_size: -

cdr3_aa: CASSPRTSGRYNEQFF
cdr3_length: 16
j_call: TRBJ2-1
v_call: TRBV6-6
d_call: TRBD2
clone_size: -

cdr3_aa: CSVVYSVMNTEAFF
cdr3_length: 14
j_call: TRBJ1-1
v_call: TRBV29-1
d_call: -
clone_size: -

cdr3_aa: CASSLGAGADTGELFF
cdr3_length: 16
j_call: TRBJ2-2
v_call: TRBV5-6
d_call: -
clone_size: -

cdr3_aa: CASSPLIEGGEQYF
cdr3_length: 14
j_call: TRBJ2-7
v_call: TRBV4-2
d_call: -
clone_size: -

cdr3_aa: CASSLSDRGSYEQYF
cdr3_length: 15
j_call: TRBJ2-7
v_call: TRBV27
d_call: TRBD1
clone_size: -

cdr3_aa: CATSRGRGTEAFF
cdr3_length: 13
j_call: TRBJ1-1
v_call: TRBV15
d_call: -
clone_size: once

cdr3_aa: CASSAGTAHTEAFF
cdr3_length: 14
j_call: TRBJ1-1
v_call: TRBV11-3
d_call: TRBD1
clone_size: -

cdr3_aa: CASSLRTSGGTDTQYF
cdr3_length: 16
j_call: TRBJ2-3
v_call: TRBV4-3
d_call: TRBD2
clone_size: few

cdr3_aa: CASSTIGTGKSPLHF
cdr3_length: 15
j_call: TRBJ1-6
v_call: TRBV7-6
d_call: TRBD1
clone_size: once

cdr3_aa: CASSQDGGPTNEKLFF
cdr3_length: 16
j_call: TRBJ1-4
v_call: TRBV4-1
d_call: -
clone_size: few

cdr3_aa: CASSNRDTEAFF
cdr3_length: 12
j_call: TRBJ1-1
v_call: TRBV6-1
d_call: -
clone_size: few

cdr3_aa: CASSLDSGHGYTF
cdr3_length: 13
j_call: TRBJ1-2
v_call: TRBV5-1
d_call: -
clone_size: few

cdr3_aa: CASSMRQGESPQHF
cdr3_length: 14
j_call: TRBJ1-5
v_call: TRBV19
d_call: TRBD1
clone_size: once

cdr3_aa: CASSLASTRSSYEQYF
cdr3_length: 16
j_call: -
v_call: TRBV5-1
d_call: -
clone_size: -

cdr3_aa: CASSLGQGLSNQPQHF
cdr3_length: 16
j_call: TRBJ1-5
v_call: TRBV11-2
d_call: -
clone_size: -

cdr3_aa: CASSHPGGSSYEQYF
cdr3_length: 15
j_call: TRBJ2-7
v_call: TRBV11-2
d_call: TRBD2
clone_size: -

cdr3_aa: CASSEPGVEHRYGYTF
cdr3_length: 16
j_call: TRBJ1-2
v_call: TRBV6-1
d_call: -
clone_size: few

cdr3_aa: CASSPQGARDTQYF
cdr3_length: 14
j_call: TRBJ2-3
v_call: TRBV7-3
d_call: TRBD1
clone_size: -

cdr3_aa: CASSEAGLARYETQYF
cdr3_length: 16
j_call: TRBJ2-5
v_call: TRBV7-2
d_call: TRBD2
clone_size: -

cdr3_aa: CASSSPRTGNTEAFF
cdr3_length: 15
j_call: TRBJ1-1
v_call: TRBV11-2
d_call: TRBD1
clone_size: -

cdr3_aa: CASSAGTGGREQYF
cdr3_length: 14
j_call: TRBJ2-7
v_call: TRBV27
d_call: TRBD1
clone_size: few

cdr3_aa: CASSQVGPGLAGGSEQYF
cdr3_length: 18
j_call: TRBJ2-7
v_call: TRBV4-2
d_call: TRBD2
clone_size: -

cdr3_aa: CASSRGSGFDEQFF
cdr3_length: 14
j_call: TRBJ2-1
v_call: TRBV5-6
d_call: -
clone_size: -

cdr3_aa: CASSVALDRGPSEAFF
cdr3_length: 16
j_call: TRBJ1-1
v_call: TRBV9
d_call: TRBD1
clone_size: few

cdr3_aa: CASSLVVAGGTGELFF
cdr3_length: 16
j_call: TRBJ2-2
v_call: TRBV5-1
d_call: TRBD2
clone_size: -

cdr3_aa: CASSHQEGMNTEAFF
cdr3_length: 15
j_call: TRBJ1-1
v_call: TRBV5-1
d_call: -
clone_size: -

cdr3_aa: CAGAQAGQPQHF
cdr3_length: 12
j_call: TRBJ1-5
v_call: TRBV2
d_call: -
clone_size: -

cdr3_aa: CASSLGAPREQYF
cdr3_length: 13
j_call: TRBJ2-7
v_call: TRBV6-5
d_call: -
clone_size: few

cdr3_aa: CASSLDGQGNQPQHF
cdr3_length: 15
j_call: TRBJ1-5
v_call: TRBV7-6
d_call: -
clone_size: -

cdr3_aa: CASSSSRRIQGNEQFF
cdr3_length: 16
j_call: TRBJ2-1
v_call: TRBV6-5
d_call: -
clone_size: -

cdr3_aa: CASSFTGRSTNEKLFF
cdr3_length: 16
j_call: TRBJ1-4
v_call: TRBV7-9
d_call: -
clone_size: once

cdr3_aa: CASSYGTMGAFF
cdr3_length: 12
j_call: TRBJ1-1
v_call: TRBV5-1
d_call: -
clone_size: -

cdr3_aa: CASSYNLEEAFF
cdr3_length: 12
j_call: TRBJ1-1
v_call: TRBV6-5
d_call: -
clone_size: few

cdr3_aa: CASRSSGGYNEQFF
cdr3_length: 14
j_call: TRBJ2-1
v_call: TRBV6-1
d_call: TRBD2
clone_size: -

cdr3_aa: CASSVVISGGSYNEQFF
cdr3_length: 17
j_call: TRBJ2-1
v_call: TRBV9
d_call: TRBD2
clone_size: -

cdr3_aa: CASSLEGGSEAFF
cdr3_length: 13
j_call: TRBJ1-1
v_call: TRBV7-9
d_call: -
clone_size: -

cdr3_aa: CASSNLAGGFNEQFF
cdr3_length: 15
j_call: TRBJ2-1
v_call: TRBV28
d_call: TRBD2
clone_size: few

cdr3_aa: CASSLGGGGSWYGYTF
cdr3_length: 16
j_call: TRBJ1-2
v_call: TRBV27
d_call: -
clone_size: -

cdr3_aa: CASSQPATGANYGYTF
cdr3_length: 16
j_call: TRBJ1-2
v_call: TRBV4-2
d_call: TRBD1
clone_size: once

cdr3_aa: CASSSWTGVGGYTF
cdr3_length: 14
j_call: TRBJ1-2
v_call: TRBV5-5
d_call: TRBD1
clone_size: -

cdr3_aa: CASSYGLAGGEQFF
cdr3_length: 14
j_call: TRBJ2-1
v_call: TRBV7-3
d_call: TRBD2
clone_size: -